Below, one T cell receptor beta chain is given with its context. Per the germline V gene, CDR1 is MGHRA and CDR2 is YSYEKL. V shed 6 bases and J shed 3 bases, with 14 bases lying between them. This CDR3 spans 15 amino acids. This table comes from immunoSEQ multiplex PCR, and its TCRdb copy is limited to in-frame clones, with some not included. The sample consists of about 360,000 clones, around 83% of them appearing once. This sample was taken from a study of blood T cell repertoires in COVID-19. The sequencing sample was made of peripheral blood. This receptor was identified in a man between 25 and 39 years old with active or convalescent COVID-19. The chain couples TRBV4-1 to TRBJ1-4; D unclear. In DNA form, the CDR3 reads TGCGCCAGCAGGGAGCGCGGTTCGGCTAATGAAAAACTGTTTTTT. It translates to CASRERGSANEKLFF.